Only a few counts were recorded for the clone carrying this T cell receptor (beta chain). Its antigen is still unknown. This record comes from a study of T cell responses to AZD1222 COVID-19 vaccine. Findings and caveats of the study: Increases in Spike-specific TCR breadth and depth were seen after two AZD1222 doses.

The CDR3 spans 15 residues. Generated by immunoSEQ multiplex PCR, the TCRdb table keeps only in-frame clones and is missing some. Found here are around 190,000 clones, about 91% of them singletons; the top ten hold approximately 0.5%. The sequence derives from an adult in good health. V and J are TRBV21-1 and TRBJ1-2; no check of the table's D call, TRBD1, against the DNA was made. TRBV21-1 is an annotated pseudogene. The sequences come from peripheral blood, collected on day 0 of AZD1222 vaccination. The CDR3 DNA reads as TGTGCCAGCAGCAAAGGGACAGGGGCTAACTATGGCTACACCTTC. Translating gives CASSKGTGANYGYTF.